The entry that follows covers one T cell receptor (beta chain) sequence. This specimen belongs to a study of blood T cell repertoires in COVID-19. Study-level information: Samples of COVID-19 (acute and convalescent) were obtained from the United States, Italy and Spain. From T cells, B-cell-depleted T cells, or PBMCs came the material, which was cDNA or gDNA.

The CDR3 sequence is 18 residues long. Trimming at V came to 1 base and at J to 8 bases, leaving 14 bases not matched to a gene. Looked up from germline, CDR1 is MNHEY and CDR2 is SMNVEV (reference sequence). Data came from immunoSEQ multiplex PCR; TCRdb stores just in-frame clones and leaves some out. The sample has approximately 330,000 clones; around 89% are singletons. The chain employs TRBV27 and TRBJ2-1; 10 nucleotides align to TRBD1. This sequence was found in a woman aged 45 to 65 with active or convalescent COVID-19. The sample was peripheral blood. This chain's CDR3 is CASSLLLSRTGGRDEQFF. The DNA for the CDR3 is TGTGCCAGCAGTTTATTACTAAGCAGGACAGGGGGACGCGATGAGCAGTTCTTC.